This T cell receptor (beta chain) is from a study of T cells in women clearing cervical HPV infection. In the study overall: Women with histologically confirmed HPV16-related CIN3 or worse, 2 with invasive cancer, served as cases. Blood came at first lesion visit for cases, post-clearance for controls. Case blood was drawn a median about 160 days after lesion detection.

Turning to this clone: The target antigen is unknown. The read ends 3 residues before the CDR3 terminus; that terminus is restored from the germline J gene.

Repertoires were generated with immunoSEQ multiplex PCR, while TCRdb's copy carries only in-frame clones and drops some. The sample totals 30,000 or so clones. The germline V gene encodes CDR1 SGHDN and CDR2 FVKESK. This CDR3 region has 15 residues. Unmatched junction bases numbered 11, after V lost 4 bases and J lost 8 bases. Study-level points and caveats: Repertoire richness, not evenness, was significantly elevated in CIN3+ cases versus controls.

Sequencing was performed on blood buffy coat. This clonotype was obtained from a woman between 18 and 70 years old with a cervical HPV16 infection that either progressed to CIN3+ or cleared (not recorded which). This chain links TRBV14 with TRBJ2-1; 7 nucleotides match TRBD1. The CDR3 DNA, read in part, is TGTGCCAGCAGCCCCGGGACAGAACTTGTCCATGAG. Translated, it gives CASSPGTELVHE. The whole CDR3 protein is CASSPGTELVHEQFF.